These 5 T cell receptor beta chains came from one sample sequenced in a study of cytomegalovirus exposure and HLA in healthy donors. Assay used: immunoSEQ multiplex PCR; TCRdb lists only in-frame clones, some missing. The sample has tens of thousands of clones; approximately 97% are singletons. The specimen sequenced was PBMCs. The origin of the receptors is a woman between 18 and 29 years old in good health and CMV-seropositive.

V usage is TRBV6-5 and J usage is TRBJ1-3; TRBD1 aligns across 9 bases. The CDR3 has 16 residues. Trimming cost V 4 bases and J 3 bases; bases outside gene matches: 7. Germline V gene lookup returns CDR1 MNHEY and CDR2 SVGAGI. The CDR3 nucleotides are TGTGCCAGCAGTTCCACCGGGACAGGGCTTGGAAACACCATATATTTT. Translating it yields CASSSTGTGLGNTIYF.

The CDR3, as DNA: TGTGCCAGCAGCTTTCCCCAGACAAACTCTGGAAACACCATATATTTT. The encoded protein is CASSFPQTNSGNTIYF. The chain combines TRBV5-4 with TRBJ1-3; D uncertain. The CDR3 runs to 16 residues. Trimming stripped 2 bases from V and 0 bases from J, with 12 bases between. In germline, CDR1 is SGHNT, CDR2 YYREEE (reference sequence).

The chain carries TRBV6-5 and TRBJ1-2; maybe TRBD1 (6 bases). Germline V CDR1 and CDR2: MNHEY, SVGAGI. V was clipped by 6 bases and J by 5 bases, with 16 bases between them. The CDR3 length is 14 residues. For the CDR3, the DNA is TGTGCCAGCAGCCGCCCAGACAGGAGTTATGGCTACACCTTC. Protein product: CASSRPDRSYGYTF.

As for this clone: Mismatch with germline at one junction end may stem from a read error. This chain joins TRBV6-5 and TRBJ1-1; D is unresolved. The germline V gene encodes CDR1 MNHEY and CDR2 SVGAGI. CDR3 size: 13 residues. The CDR3 DNA reads as TGTGCCACCAGTACAGTTATGAACACTGAAGCTTTCTTT. It encodes CATSTVMNTEAFF.

This clone was found a few times. V gene TRBV28 combines with J gene TRBJ2-2; 10 bases agree with TRBD2. CDR1 and CDR2 (germline): MDHEN, SYDVKM. This CDR3 has 16 amino acids. Losses at the gene ends were 2 bases for V and 6 bases for J; bases not matched to a gene: 6. As DNA, the CDR3 is TGTGCCAGCAGTTTAGAAATAGCGGGAGGCCCCGGGGAGCTGTTTTTT. It is translated as CASSLEIAGGPGELFF.